This is a list of T cell receptor beta chains from one sample in a study of early T cells in non-severe SARS-CoV-2 infection. TCRdb reprocessed the 5' RACE reads with MiXCR, giving one entry per CDR3 protein. This sample has 45,000 to 50,000 distinct CDR3 sequences, with roughly 5.9% found just once. The sequenced material came from whole blood. The receptors were gathered from an adult who was a healthcare worker with PCR-confirmed SARS-CoV-2 infection or an uninfected control (not recorded which). Each CDR3 is given with its conserved first and last residue. The D gene is left open where the match is weak. The size entry is marked missing in some rows and otherwise reads once, few, many or a size class.

CDR3aa,CDR3nt,d_gene,v_gene,j_gene,abundance
CASQDLGRTQYF,TGTGCCAGTCAGGACCTGGGGAGGACCCAGTACTTC,.,TRBV2,TRBJ2-5,few
CASSPRRDSYEQYF,TGTGCCAGCAGCCCCCGGCGGGATTCCTACGAGCAGTACTTC,.,TRBV7-9,TRBJ2-7,many
CASSLRQGSYEQYF,TGTGCCAGCAGTTTAAGGCAGGGTAGCTACGAGCAGTACTTC,.,TRBV12-3/TRBV12-4,TRBJ2-7,.
CASSLGTGGNEQFF,TGTGCCAGCAGCTTAGGGACAGGGGGGAATGAGCAGTTCTTC,TRBD1,TRBV7-7,TRBJ2-1,few
CASSLGQGPSYEQYF,TGTGCCAGCAGCTTAGGGCAGGGGCCATCCTACGAGCAGTACTTC,.,TRBV11-2,TRBJ2-7,many
CASSLWPKEAHNEQFF,TGTGCCAGCAGCTTGTGGCCAAAAGAGGCCCACAATGAGCAGTTCTTC,.,TRBV5-4,TRBJ2-1,few
CASSLSWTGSSPLHF,TGTGCCAGCAGTTTATCTTGGACAGGGAGTTCACCCCTCCACTTT,TRBD1,TRBV27,TRBJ1-6,many
CASGSGLTNTEAFF,TGTGCTAGTGGTTCGGGACTGACGAACACTGAAGCTTTCTTT,.,TRBV12-5,TRBJ1-1,many
CASSYSTSNQPQHF,TGTGCCAGCAGTTACTCGACCAGCAATCAGCCCCAGCATTTT,.,TRBV6-2/TRBV6-3,TRBJ1-5,many
CASRDRGQGGYTF,TGTGCCAGCAGGGACAGGGGGCAAGGTGGCTACACCTTC,TRBD1,TRBV2,TRBJ1-2,many
CASRLPVYLLSRNNQPQHF,TGTGCAAGTCGCTTACCGGTATACCTGTTGTCCAGGAACAATCAGCCCCAGCATTTT,.,TRBV12-2,TRBJ1-5,many
CASSPPSSSYEQYF,TGTGCCAGCAGCCCTCCGTCTAGCTCCTACGAGCAGTACTTC,.,TRBV9,TRBJ2-7,.
CASNKRSQETQYF,TGTGCCAGTAATAAGCGGAGCCAAGAGACCCAGTACTTC,.,TRBV19,TRBJ2-5,many
CASSPSIIAGPLVQQYF,TGTGCCAGCAGCCCTTCAATAATAGCGGGGCCCCTAGTGCAGCAGTACTTC,TRBD2,TRBV11-2,TRBJ2-7,many
CSARQDSNQPQHF,TGCAGTGCTAGACAAGATAGCAATCAGCCCCAGCATTTT,.,TRBV20-1,TRBJ1-5,many
CASSQVVNTEAFF,TGTGCCAGCAGTCAGGTTGTCAACACTGAAGCTTTCTTT,.,TRBV6-1,TRBJ1-1,.
CSVVARLNTGELFF,TGCAGCGTTGTAGCCAGATTGAACACCGGGGAGCTGTTTTTT,.,TRBV29-1,TRBJ2-2,many
CASGRWDSSYEQYF,TGTGCTAGTGGTCGCTGGGACAGCAGCTACGAGCAGTACTTC,TRBD1,TRBV12-5,TRBJ2-7,few
CATTGQRTSYEQYF,TGTGCCACCACGGGACAGCGTACCTCCTACGAGCAGTACTTC,TRBD1,TRBV10-3,TRBJ2-7,many
CASSENRANNYGYTF,TGTGCCAGCAGTGAGAACCGGGCGAATAACTATGGCTACACCTTC,.,TRBV2,TRBJ1-2,.
CASSTDPGQGNEQFF,TGCGCCAGCAGCACGGATCCGGGACAGGGCAATGAGCAGTTCTTC,TRBD1,TRBV5-1,TRBJ2-1,many
CASSQGGNNEQFF,TGTGCCAGCAGCCAAGGGGGCAACAATGAGCAGTTCTTC,.,TRBV4-2,TRBJ2-1,.
CASSYPGANVLTF,TGTGCCAGCAGCTACCCTGGGGCCAACGTCCTGACTTTC,.,TRBV14,TRBJ2-6,many
CAWSPPGLGNTEAFF,TGTGCCTGGAGTCCCCCAGGGTTAGGGAACACTGAAGCTTTCTTT,.,TRBV30,TRBJ1-1,many
CSANRGGAWAYEQYF,TGCAGTGCCAATCGGGGGGGCGCTTGGGCCTACGAGCAGTACTTC,TRBD2,TRBV20-1,TRBJ2-7,many
CASSIGLTNTGELFF,TGTGCCAGCAGCATCGGCCTTACGAACACCGGGGAGCTGTTTTTT,.,TRBV11-1,TRBJ2-2,few
CASSSSGRFRAGELFF,TGTGCCAGCAGCTCTAGCGGGAGATTTAGAGCCGGGGAGCTGTTTTTT,TRBD2,TRBV7-7,TRBJ2-2,many
CASSPRDRGARTEAFF,TGTGCCAGCAGTCCACGGGACAGGGGGGCGAGGACTGAAGCTTTCTTT,TRBD1,TRBV27,TRBJ1-1,many
CASRMGRGGQPQHF,TGTGCCAGTAGAATGGGCAGGGGTGGTCAGCCCCAGCATTTT,.,TRBV19,TRBJ1-5,many
CSVKTEPNQPQHF,TGCAGCGTTAAAACAGAACCCAATCAGCCCCAGCATTTT,.,TRBV29-1,TRBJ1-5,many
CASSQGGGAAGELFF,TGTGCCAGCAGCCAAGGCGGGGGGGCCGCCGGGGAGCTGTTTTTT,TRBD2,TRBV3-1,TRBJ2-2,few
CASSQEAGSGANVLTF,TGTGCCAGCAGCCAAGAGGCGGGTTCTGGGGCCAACGTCCTGACTTTC,.,TRBV3-1,TRBJ2-6,many
CASSPQGQFAGELFF,TGCGCCAGCAGCCCCCAGGGGCAGTTCGCCGGGGAGCTGTTTTTT,.,TRBV4-1,TRBJ2-2,many
CASSLRTEAFF,TGTGCCAGCAGTCTGAGAACTGAAGCTTTCTTT,.,TRBV3-1,TRBJ1-1,many
CASSPSVSSYEQYF,TGTGCCAGCAGCCCATCGGTCTCTTCCTACGAGCAGTACTTC,.,TRBV7-2,TRBJ2-7,few
CSVEIGTGIGETQYF,TGCAGCGTTGAAATAGGGACAGGGATTGGAGAGACCCAGTACTTC,TRBD1,TRBV29-1,TRBJ2-5,.
CSARDRAQGYEQYF,TGCAGTGCTAGAGATAGGGCCCAGGGCTACGAGCAGTACTTC,.,TRBV20-1,TRBJ2-7,few
CSVVSENTEAFF,TGCAGCGTTGTATCAGAAAACACTGAAGCTTTCTTT,.,TRBV29-1,TRBJ1-1,many
CASSGLSRRQRSNTEAFF,TGCGCCAGCAGTGGTCTTTCCCGGAGACAGAGATCAAACACTGAAGCTTTCTTT,.,TRBV10-2,TRBJ1-1,medium-sized
CASSENRALHF,TGTGCCAGCAGTGAAAACAGGGCCCTCCACTTT,.,TRBV6-1,TRBJ1-6,.
CAWSSRGLEQYF,TGTGCCTGGAGTTCCAGGGGTCTCGAGCAGTACTTC,.,TRBV30,TRBJ2-7,.
CASSLLSGGQETQYF,TGTGCCAGCAGTTTACTTAGCGGGGGGCAAGAGACCCAGTACTTC,TRBD2,TRBV28,TRBJ2-5,.
CASSGGKNTEAFF,TGTGCCAGCTCCGGAGGGAAGAACACTGAAGCTTTCTTT,.,TRBV11-1,TRBJ1-1,many
CASTGGLTTDTQYF,TGTGCCAGCACCGGTGGGCTCACCACAGATACGCAGTATTTT,.,TRBV7-9,TRBJ2-3,many
CASSMNSNQPQHF,TGTGCCAGTAGTATGAATAGCAATCAGCCCCAGCATTTT,.,TRBV19,TRBJ1-5,many
CASSQTPRDLSYPYNEQFF,TGCGCCAGCAGTCAAACTCCCCGGGACTTAAGTTATCCCTACAATGAGCAGTTCTTC,.,TRBV23-1,TRBJ2-1,many
CASSPADRGSNQPQHF,TGTGCCAGCAGCCCTGCCGATCGGGGAAGCAATCAGCCCCAGCATTTT,.,TRBV12-3/TRBV12-4,TRBJ1-5,many
CASSLTGATEAFF,TGTGCCAGCAGTCTTACAGGGGCCACTGAAGCTTTCTTT,TRBD1,TRBV7-3,TRBJ1-1,.
CASSPKTGSATQYF,TGTGCCAGCAGTCCCAAGACAGGTTCAGCTACGCAGTATTTT,.,TRBV27,TRBJ2-3,.
CASSYSNRGGTQYF,TGTGCCAGCAGTTACTCGAACAGGGGGGGTACGCAGTATTTT,.,TRBV6-5,TRBJ2-3,.
CASSLDPFIEQFF,TGTGCCAGCAGCTTAGACCCTTTTATTGAGCAGTTCTTC,.,TRBV7-2,TRBJ2-1,many
CASRLRGRDEKLFF,TGTGCCAGCAGGTTAAGGGGGCGAGATGAAAAACTGTTTTTT,TRBD1,TRBV5-6,TRBJ1-4,few
CASSQELAGSGEQFF,TGCGCCAGCAGCCAAGAACTAGCGGGGTCGGGTGAGCAGTTCTTC,TRBD2,TRBV4-3,TRBJ2-1,many